The 10 T cell receptor beta chains listed next were all sequenced from one sample in a study of a mutant IDH1 vaccine in newly diagnosed glioma. Assay: immunoSEQ multiplex PCR; the TCRdb copy retains only in-frame clones and omits some. The sample contains 68,000 or so clones, around 82% of which appear only once. Time point: week 35, safety follow-up. One vaccine dose held 300 ug of mutant IDH1 20-mer peptide and came with topical imiquimod. No antigen has been identified for these receptors. Sequences were derived from PBMCs, sampled from a glioma patient whose treatment included an IDH1 peptide vaccine. The receptors were sampled from a man aged 18 to 29 with glioma.

This clone was found a few times. J is TRBJ1-5 and V is TRBV6-4; 8 bases line up with TRBD1. This CDR3 is built from 18 residues. The germline CDR1 and CDR2 sequences are MRHNA and SNTAGT. V dropped 6 bases and J dropped 1; count of bases not matched to a gene: 14. The CDR3 reads CASSRPGQVGPSNQPQHF. In DNA form, the CDR3 reads TGTGCCAGCAGCAGGCCGGGACAGGTGGGGCCCAGCAATCAGCCCCAGCATTTT.

The gene calls are TRBV6-5 and TRBJ2-7; 12 bases match TRBD1. Germline V gives CDR1 MNHEY, CDR2 SVGAGI. The CDR3 totals 15 residues. The V and J ends lost 5 bases and 3 bases, in that order; junction bases with no gene match: 5. The CDR3 coding sequence is TGTGCCAGCAGTAAGGGACAGGGGGCTTTCTACGAGCAGTACTTC. This codes for CASSKGQGAFYEQYF.

This chain links TRBV20-1 with TRBJ1-1; D possibly corresponds to TRBD1 (6 bases). There are 11 residues in the CDR3. Between the trimmed V and J ends, which lost 5 bases and 7 bases, there was a span of 11 bases. Germline loops: CDR1 DFQATT, CDR2 SNEGSKA (reference sequence). The CDR3 region has the DNA TGCAGTGCTTTAACAGGGCTTGAAGCTTTCTTT. This translates into CSALTGLEAFF.

The J gene is TRBJ1-2, the V gene TRBV27, with no clear D. Germline V gene data show CDR1 as MNHEY and CDR2 as SMNVEV (reference sequence). The CDR3 is made up of 16 amino acids. Trimming removed 2 bases at V and 0 bases at J, with 13 bases between. The CDR3 coding sequence is TGTGCCAGCAGTTTAAGCCAGTTTACCTCTAACTATGGCTACACCTTC. Translated, it gives CASSLSQFTSNYGYTF.

This chain connects TRBV7-2 to TRBJ1-5; D gene uncertain. CDR1 and CDR2 (germline): SGHTA, FQGNSA. V lost 3 bases, J lost 0 bases, and 12 bases lay in between. The CDR3 consists of 16 residues. CDR3 loop: CASSFWGGGSNQPQHF. The CDR3 DNA reads as TGTGCCAGCAGCTTCTGGGGAGGTGGTAGCAATCAGCCCCAGCATTTT.

The V gene is TRBV19, the J gene TRBJ1-1; the D is unclear. CDR1 is LNHDA, CDR2 SQIVND, per germline (reference sequence). Trimming removed 8 bases from V and 4 bases from J, with 11 bases in between. The CDR3 runs to 12 residues. For the CDR3, the DNA is TGTGCCAGTCGATGGAAGGGCACTGAAGCTTTCTTT. This codes for CASRWKGTEAFF.

The CDR3: CSVAISNSGNTIYF. In DNA form, the CDR3 reads TGCAGCGTTGCTATCAGCAACTCTGGAAACACCATATATTTT. The chain carries TRBV29-1 and TRBJ1-3; D is unresolved. V gave up 4 bases and J gave up 0 bases, with 10 bases separating them. CDR1 is SQVTM and CDR2 is ANQGSEA in the germline V gene. This CDR3 is built from 14 residues.

The V gene is TRBV9, the J gene TRBJ1-2; 8 bases map to TRBD1. The CDR3 has 14 amino acids. Germline V gene sequence: CDR1 SGDLS, CDR2 YYNGEE. After removal of 4 bases from V and 4 bases from J, the junction contained 6 bases not matched to a gene. CDR3 loop: CASSFGQGPYGYTF. CDR3 in DNA: TGTGCCAGCAGCTTCGGACAGGGCCCCTATGGCTACACCTTC. The entire variable domain, with the rest obtained from reference TRBV9 and TRBJ1-2, is as follows: DSGVTQTPKHLITATGQRVTLRCSPRSGDLSVYWYQQSLDQGLQFLIQYYNGEERAKGNILERFSAQQFPDLHSELNLSSLELGDSALYFCASSFGQGPYGYTFGSGTRLTVV.

The V gene is TRBV7-9, the J gene TRBJ1-2; a possible D gene is TRBD1 (6 bases). Per germline, CDR1 SEHNR and CDR2 FQNEAQ (reference sequence). This CDR3 contains 13 residues. The V end was cut by 1 base, the J end by 8 bases, with 11 bases between. DNA of the CDR3: TGTGCCAGCAGCTTAGAACAGGGCTACGGCTACACCTTC. As protein: CASSLEQGYGYTF.

This chain joins TRBV5-1 and TRBJ2-3, with 10 bases lining up with TRBD2. V lost 1 base and J lost 6; bases outside the gene matches: 17. This CDR3 has 19 residues. The germline V gene encodes CDR1 SGHRS and CDR2 YFSETQ. The CDR3 spells CASSLPPRTGTSVSDTQYF. CDR3 in DNA: TGCGCCAGCAGCTTGCCCCCCCGAACCGGGACTAGCGTTTCCGATACGCAGTATTTT.